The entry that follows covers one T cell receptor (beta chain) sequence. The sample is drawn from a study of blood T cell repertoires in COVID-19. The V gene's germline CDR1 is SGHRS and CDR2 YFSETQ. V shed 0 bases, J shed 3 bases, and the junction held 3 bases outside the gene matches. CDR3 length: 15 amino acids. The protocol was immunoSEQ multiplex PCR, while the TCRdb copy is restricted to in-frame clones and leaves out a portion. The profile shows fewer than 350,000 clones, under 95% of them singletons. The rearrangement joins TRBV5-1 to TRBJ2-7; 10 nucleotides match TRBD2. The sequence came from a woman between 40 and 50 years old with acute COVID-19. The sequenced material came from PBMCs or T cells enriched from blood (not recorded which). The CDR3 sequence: CASSLEASGSYEQYF. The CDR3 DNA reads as TGCGCCAGCAGCTTGGAGGCTAGCGGGAGCTACGAGCAGTACTTC.